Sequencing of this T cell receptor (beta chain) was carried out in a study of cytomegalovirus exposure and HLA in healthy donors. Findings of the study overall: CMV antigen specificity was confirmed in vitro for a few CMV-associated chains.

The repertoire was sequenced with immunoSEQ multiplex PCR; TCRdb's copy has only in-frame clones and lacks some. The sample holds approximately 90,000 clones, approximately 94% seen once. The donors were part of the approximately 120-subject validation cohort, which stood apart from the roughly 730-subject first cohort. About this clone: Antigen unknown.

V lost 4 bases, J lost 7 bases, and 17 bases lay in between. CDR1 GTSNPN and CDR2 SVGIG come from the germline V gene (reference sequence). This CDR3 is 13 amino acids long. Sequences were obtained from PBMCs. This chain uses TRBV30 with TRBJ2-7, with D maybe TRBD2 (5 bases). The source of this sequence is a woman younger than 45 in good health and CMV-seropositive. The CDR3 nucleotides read TGTGCCTGGACCAAATTGAGGGTGGGAGAGCAGTACTTC. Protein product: CAWTKLRVGEQYF.